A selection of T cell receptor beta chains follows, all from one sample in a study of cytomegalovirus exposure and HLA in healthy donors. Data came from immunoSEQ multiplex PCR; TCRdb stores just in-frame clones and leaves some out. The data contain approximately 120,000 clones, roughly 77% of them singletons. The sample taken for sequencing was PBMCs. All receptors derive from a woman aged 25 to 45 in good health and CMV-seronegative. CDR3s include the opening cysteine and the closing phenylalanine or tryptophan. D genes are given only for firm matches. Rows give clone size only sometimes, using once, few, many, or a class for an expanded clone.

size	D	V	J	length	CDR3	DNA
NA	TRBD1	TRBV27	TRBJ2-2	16	CASSSVRGKNTGELFF	TGTGCCAGCAGTTCAGTCAGGGGGAAGAACACCGGGGAGCTGTTTTTT
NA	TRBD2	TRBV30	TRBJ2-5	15	CAWRLAGALRETQYF	TGTGCCTGGCGACTAGCGGGGGCTCTGAGGGAGACCCAGTACTTC
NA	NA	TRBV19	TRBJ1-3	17	CASSAPGTLSSGNTIYF	TGTGCCAGTAGTGCCCCCGGGACACTCTCATCTGGAAACACCATATATTTT
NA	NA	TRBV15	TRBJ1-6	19	CATSRDYGNRGIGNSPLHF	TGTGCCACCAGCAGAGATTACGGCAACCGGGGGATAGGTAATTCACCCCTCCACTTT
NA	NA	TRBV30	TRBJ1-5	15	CAWTPGGASGQPQHF	TGTGCCTGGACCCCTGGGGGGGCGAGCGGACAGCCCCAGCATTTT
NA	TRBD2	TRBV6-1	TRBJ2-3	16	CASSEWSGSTTDTQYF	TGTGCCAGCAGTGAATGGAGCGGGAGTACGACAGATACGCAGTATTTT
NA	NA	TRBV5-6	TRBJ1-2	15	CASSPSDGELYGYTF	TGTGCCAGCAGCCCCTCGGACGGGGAACTCTATGGCTACACCTTC
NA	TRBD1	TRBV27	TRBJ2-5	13	CASSPEGAETQYF	TGTGCCAGCAGCCCTGAGGGGGCAGAGACCCAGTACTTC
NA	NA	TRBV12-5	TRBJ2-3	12	CASGKGGDTQYF	TGTGCTAGTGGTAAAGGGGGAGATACGCAGTATTTT
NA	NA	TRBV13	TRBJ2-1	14	CASSPQGLDNEQFF	TGTGCCAGCAGCCCCCAGGGACTTGACAATGAGCAGTTCTTC
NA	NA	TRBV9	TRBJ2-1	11	CASGFGDEQFF	TGTGCCTCAGGGTTTGGGGATGAGCAGTTCTTC
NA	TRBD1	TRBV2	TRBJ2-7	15	CASREQGAVQDEQYF	TGTGCCAGCAGGGAACAGGGGGCTGTACAAGACGAGCAGTACTTC
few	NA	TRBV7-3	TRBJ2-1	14	CASSLSTGSHEQFF	TGTGCCAGCAGCTTATCTACGGGATCCCATGAGCAGTTCTTC
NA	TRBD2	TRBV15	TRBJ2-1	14	CATSRVSGLAEQFF	TGTGCCACCAGCAGGGTCTCGGGACTAGCCGAGCAGTTCTTC
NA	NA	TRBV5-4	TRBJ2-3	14	CASSLAGADDTQYF	TGTGCCAGCAGCTTGGCAGGGGCCGATGATACGCAGTATTTT
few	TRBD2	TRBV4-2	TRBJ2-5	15	CASSQGGLALETQYF	TGTGCCAGCAGCCAAGGGGGACTAGCACTCGAGACCCAGTACTTC
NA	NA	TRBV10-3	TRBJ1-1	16	CAISESGRGGDTEAFF	TGTGCCATCAGTGAGTCGGGCAGGGGAGGGGACACTGAAGCTTTCTTT
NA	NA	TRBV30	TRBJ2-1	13	CAWTLTKYNEQFF	TGTGCCTGGACACTGACTAAGTACAATGAGCAGTTCTTC
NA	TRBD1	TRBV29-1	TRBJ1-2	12	CSVVDRGYGYTF	TGCAGCGTGGTGGACAGGGGCTATGGCTACACCTTC
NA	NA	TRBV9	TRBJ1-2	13	CASSVGQLYGYTF	TGTGCCAGCAGCGTAGGACAGCTCTATGGCTACACCTTC
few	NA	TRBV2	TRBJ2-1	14	CASVGSSLANEQFF	TGTGCCAGCGTGGGTTCTAGTCTCGCGAATGAGCAGTTCTTC
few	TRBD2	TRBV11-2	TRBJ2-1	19	CASSLDLGSSGSLDNEQFF	TGTGCCAGCAGCTTAGATCTTGGATCTAGCGGGAGCCTGGACAATGAGCAGTTCTTC
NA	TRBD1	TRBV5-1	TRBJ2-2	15	CASSEGQGGTGELFF	TGCGCCAGCAGCGAGGGACAGGGGGGCACCGGGGAGCTGTTTTTT
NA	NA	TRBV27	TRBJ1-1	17	CARRPGYTGKGDTEAFF	TGTGCCAGACGACCAGGGTATACAGGGAAGGGGGACACTGAAGCTTTCTTT
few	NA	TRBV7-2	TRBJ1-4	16	CASSPSPGSTREKLFF	TGTGCCAGCAGCCCGTCCCCAGGCTCAACTAGAGAAAAACTGTTTTTT
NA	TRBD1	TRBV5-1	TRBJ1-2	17	CASSPGTGGFIVNGYTF	TGCGCCAGCAGCCCGGGGACAGGGGGCTTTATAGTAAATGGCTACACCTTC
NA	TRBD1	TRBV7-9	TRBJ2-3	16	CASSSYRGPRADTQYF	TGTGCCAGCAGCTCCTACAGGGGGCCTCGCGCAGATACGCAGTATTTT
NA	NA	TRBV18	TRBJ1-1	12	CASSPTVTGAFF	TGTGCCAGCTCACCTACGGTTACAGGTGCTTTCTTT
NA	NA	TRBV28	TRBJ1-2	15	CASSPNPSLDYGYTF	TGTGCCAGCAGCCCAAATCCCTCACTGGACTATGGCTACACCTTC
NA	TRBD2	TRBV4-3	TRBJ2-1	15	CASSQSGLAGNEQFF	TGCGCCAGCAGCCAATCCGGACTAGCGGGCAATGAGCAGTTCTTC
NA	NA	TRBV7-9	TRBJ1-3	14	CASSQGGIGNTIYF	TGTGCCAGCAGCCAAGGGGGAATTGGAAACACCATATATTTT
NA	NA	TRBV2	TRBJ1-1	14	CASSEQGFNTEAFF	TGTGCCAGCAGTGAACAGGGTTTTAACACTGAAGCTTTCTTT
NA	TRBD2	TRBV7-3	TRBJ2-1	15	CASSVGLAGYNEQFF	TGTGCCAGCAGCGTCGGACTAGCGGGCTACAATGAGCAGTTCTTC
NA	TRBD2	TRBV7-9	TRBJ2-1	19	CASSLRVSSGGSHYNEQFF	TGTGCCAGCAGCTTAAGAGTATCTAGCGGGGGGTCTCATTACAATGAGCAGTTCTTC
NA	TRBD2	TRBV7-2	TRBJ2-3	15	CASRKAGGSTDTQYF	TGTGCCAGCAGGAAAGCGGGGGGCAGCACAGATACGCAGTATTTT
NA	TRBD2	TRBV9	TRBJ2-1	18	CASSVGDSLAGGYNEQFF	TGTGCCAGCAGCGTAGGGGACTCGCTAGCGGGGGGGTACAATGAGCAGTTCTTC
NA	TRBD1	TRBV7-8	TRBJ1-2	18	CASSLAAGQGVFDYGYTF	TGTGCCAGCAGCTTAGCGGCCGGACAGGGGGTGTTCGACTATGGCTACACCTTC
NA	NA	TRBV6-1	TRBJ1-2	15	CASSWSGEGGYGYTF	TGTGCCAGCAGTTGGTCAGGGGAGGGCGGCTATGGCTACACCTTC
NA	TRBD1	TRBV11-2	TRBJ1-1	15	CASSYTTGANTEAFF	TGTGCCAGCAGCTATACGACAGGGGCCAACACTGAAGCTTTCTTT
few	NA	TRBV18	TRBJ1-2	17	CASSLTTPQGTNYGYTF	TGTGCCAGCTCACTTACGACTCCTCAGGGTACTAACTATGGCTACACCTTC
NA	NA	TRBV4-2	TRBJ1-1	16	CASSQDKAGKNTEAFF	TGTGCCAGCAGCCAAGATAAGGCAGGAAAGAACACTGAAGCTTTCTTT
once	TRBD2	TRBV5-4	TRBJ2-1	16	CASSFKVTSGSSEQFF	TGTGCCAGCAGCTTCAAGGTGACTAGCGGGAGCTCTGAGCAGTTCTTC
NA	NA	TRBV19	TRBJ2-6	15	CASSGPGAGANVLTF	TGTGCCAGTAGTGGCCCAGGGGCTGGGGCCAACGTCCTGACTTTC
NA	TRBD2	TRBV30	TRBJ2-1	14	CACTGLAGVGEQFF	TGTGCCTGTACGGGACTAGCGGGAGTCGGGGAGCAGTTCTTC
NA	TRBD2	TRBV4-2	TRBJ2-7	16	CASSQGRGGTSYEQYF	TGTGCCAGCAGCCAAGGCCGGGGGGGAACGTCCTACGAGCAGTACTTC
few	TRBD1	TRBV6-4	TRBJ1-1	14	CASSTGDGHTEAFF	TGTGCCAGCAGTACAGGGGACGGTCACACTGAAGCTTTCTTT
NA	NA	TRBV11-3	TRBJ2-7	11	CASSREYEQYF	TGTGCCAGCAGCCGCGAATACGAGCAGTACTTC
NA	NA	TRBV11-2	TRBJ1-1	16	CASSSMGGRVNTEAFF	TGTGCCAGCAGCTCAATGGGCGGCAGGGTGAACACTGAAGCTTTCTTT
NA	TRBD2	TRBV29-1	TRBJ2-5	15	CSVEGLAGLRETQYF	TGCAGCGTTGAGGGACTAGCGGGCCTCCGGGAGACCCAGTACTTC
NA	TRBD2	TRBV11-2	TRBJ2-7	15	CASSYAGGEYYEQYF	TGTGCCAGCAGCTACGCGGGGGGTGAGTACTACGAGCAGTACTTC
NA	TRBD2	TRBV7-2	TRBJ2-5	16	CASSLTSGSPIETQYF	TGTGCCAGCAGCTTGACTAGCGGGAGCCCCATTGAGACCCAGTACTTC
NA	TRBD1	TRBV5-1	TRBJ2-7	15	CASSWDSNLSYEQYF	TGCGCCAGCAGCTGGGACAGCAACTTATCCTACGAGCAGTACTTC
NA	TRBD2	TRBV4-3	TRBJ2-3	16	CASSQGGLAGADTQYF	TGCGCCAGCAGCCAAGGAGGGCTAGCGGGAGCAGATACGCAGTATTTT